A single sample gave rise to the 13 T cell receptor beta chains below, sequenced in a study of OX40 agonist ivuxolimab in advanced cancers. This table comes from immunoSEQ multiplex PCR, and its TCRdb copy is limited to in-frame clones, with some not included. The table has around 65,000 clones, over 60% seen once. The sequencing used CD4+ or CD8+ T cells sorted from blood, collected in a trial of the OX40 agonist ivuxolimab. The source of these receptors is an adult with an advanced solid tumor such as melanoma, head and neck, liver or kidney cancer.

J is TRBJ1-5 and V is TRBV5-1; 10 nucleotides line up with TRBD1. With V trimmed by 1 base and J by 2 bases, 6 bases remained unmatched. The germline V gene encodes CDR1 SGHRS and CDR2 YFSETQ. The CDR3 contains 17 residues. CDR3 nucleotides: TGCGCCAGCAGCTTGAAGGACAGGGGGGTTCGCAATCAGCCCCAGCATTTT. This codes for CASSLKDRGVRNQPQHF. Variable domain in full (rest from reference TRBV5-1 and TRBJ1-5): KAGVTQTPRYLIKTRGQQVTLSCSPISGHRSVSWYQQTPGQGLQFLFEYFSETQRNKGNFPGRFSGRQFSNSRSEMNVSTLELGDSALYLCASSLKDRGVRNQPQHFGDGTRLSIL.

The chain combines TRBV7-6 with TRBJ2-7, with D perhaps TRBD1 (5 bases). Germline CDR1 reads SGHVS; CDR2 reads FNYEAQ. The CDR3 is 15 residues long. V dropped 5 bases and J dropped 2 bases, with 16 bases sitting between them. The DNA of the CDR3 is TGTGCCAGCAGCCCCGACATAGGGGCAACCTACGAGCAGTACTTC. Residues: CASSPDIGATYEQYF.

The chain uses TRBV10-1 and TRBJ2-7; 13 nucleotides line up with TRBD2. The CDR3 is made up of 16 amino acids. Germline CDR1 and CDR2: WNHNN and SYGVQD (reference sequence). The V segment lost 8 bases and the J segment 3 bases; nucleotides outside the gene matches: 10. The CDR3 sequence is CASPTGTSGEYYEQYF. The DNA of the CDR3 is TGCGCCAGCCCAACGGGGACTAGCGGGGAATACTACGAGCAGTACTTC.

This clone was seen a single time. The DNA for the CDR3 is TGTGCCAGCAGCTTCGCCCCCCAGTGGGAGACCCAGTACTTC. Encoded protein: CASSFAPQWETQYF. The chain links TRBV9 to TRBJ2-5; no firm D call. The germline gives CDR1 SGDLS, CDR2 YYNGEE. The germline V and J ends were trimmed by 4 bases and 5 bases, with 15 bases remaining between them. This CDR3 contains 14 residues.

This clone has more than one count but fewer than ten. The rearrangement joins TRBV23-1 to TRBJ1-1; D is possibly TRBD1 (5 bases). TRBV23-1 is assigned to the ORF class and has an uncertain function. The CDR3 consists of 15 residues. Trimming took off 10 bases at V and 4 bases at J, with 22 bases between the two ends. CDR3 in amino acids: CAIPLFAGGGTEAFF. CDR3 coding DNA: TGCGCCATCCCCCTATTTGCGGGTGGGGGCACTGAAGCTTTCTTT.

The CDR3 nucleotides are TGTGCCAGCAACAACCAAAGGGGTGACGGAAACACCATATATTTT. It codes for CASNNQRGDGNTIYF. This sequence joins TRBV9 and TRBJ1-3; a possible D gene is TRBD1 (5 bases). Germline assignment: CDR1 SGDLS and CDR2 YYNGEE. The CDR3 has 15 amino acids. V lost 6 bases and J lost 4, with 17 bases in between.

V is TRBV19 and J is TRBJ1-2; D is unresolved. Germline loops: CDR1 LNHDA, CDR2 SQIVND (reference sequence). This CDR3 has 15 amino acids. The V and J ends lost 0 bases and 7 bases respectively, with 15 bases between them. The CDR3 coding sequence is TGTGCCAGTAGTATAGACACACGGACCTCGGTTGGCTACACCTTC. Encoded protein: CASSIDTRTSVGYTF.

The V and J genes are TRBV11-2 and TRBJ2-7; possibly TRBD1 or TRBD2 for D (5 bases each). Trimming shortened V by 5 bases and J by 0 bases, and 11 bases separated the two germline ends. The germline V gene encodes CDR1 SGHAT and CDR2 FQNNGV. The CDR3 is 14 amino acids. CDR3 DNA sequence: TGTGCCAGCAGCAGGGACCGTAACTCCTACGAGCAGTACTTC. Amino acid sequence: CASSRDRNSYEQYF.

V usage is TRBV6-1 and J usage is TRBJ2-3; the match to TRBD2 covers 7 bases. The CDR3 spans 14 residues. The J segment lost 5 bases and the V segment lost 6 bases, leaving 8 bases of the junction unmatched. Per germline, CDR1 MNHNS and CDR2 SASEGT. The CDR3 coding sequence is TGTGCCAGCAGCCGCGGACTAGGTCAAGATACGCAGTATTTT. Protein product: CASSRGLGQDTQYF.

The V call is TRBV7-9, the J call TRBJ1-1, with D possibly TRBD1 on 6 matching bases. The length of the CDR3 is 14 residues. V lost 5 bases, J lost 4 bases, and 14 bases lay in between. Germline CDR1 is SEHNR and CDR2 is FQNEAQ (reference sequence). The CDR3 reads CASSRSGQSTEAFF. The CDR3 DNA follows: TGTGCCAGCAGCCGCTCCGGACAGAGCACTGAAGCTTTCTTT.

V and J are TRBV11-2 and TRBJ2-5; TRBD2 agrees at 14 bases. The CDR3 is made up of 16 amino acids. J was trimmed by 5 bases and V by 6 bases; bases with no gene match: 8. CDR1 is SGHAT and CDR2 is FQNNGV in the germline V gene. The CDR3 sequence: CASSQTSGRAVETQYF. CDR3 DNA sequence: TGTGCCAGCAGTCAGACTAGCGGGAGGGCGGTTGAGACCCAGTACTTC.

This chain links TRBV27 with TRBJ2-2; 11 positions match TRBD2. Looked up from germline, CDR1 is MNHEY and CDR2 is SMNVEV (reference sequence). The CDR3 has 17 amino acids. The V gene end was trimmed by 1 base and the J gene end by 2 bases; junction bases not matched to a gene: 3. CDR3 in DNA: TGTGCCAGCAGTTTATTGGGACTAGCGGAAAACACCGGGGAGCTGTTTTTT. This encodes CASSLLGLAENTGELFF.

CDR3 sequence: CASSPTGGGGTGELFF. The CDR3 DNA reads TGTGCCAGCAGCCCCACGGGAGGGGGCGGCACCGGGGAGCTGTTTTTT. The chain employs TRBV7-3 and TRBJ2-2, with a possible D match to TRBD2 (8 bases). The germline V gene has CDR1 SGHTA and CDR2 FQGTGA. V was trimmed by 5 bases and J by 4 bases, leaving 17 bases between them. The CDR3 has 16 residues.